Following are 8 T cell receptor beta chains from one sample sequenced in a study of vaccination and CD4 T cells after COVID-19. An Oncomine TCR Beta short-read assay was used to sequence the DNA from cultured CD4+ T cells. TCRdb used MiXCR to reprocess the PCR reads, holding one entry per CDR3 protein. The table includes roughly 11,000 distinct CDR3 sequences, about 44% detected once. Treatment defined: approximately 9-day PBMC culture with coronavirus spike peptide pools or control peptides (ViraFEST assay). These receptors are not linked to any known antigen. Sequencing was done on a sample of CD4+ T cells from blood, cultured in vitro. Receptor source: a human donor who had recovered from COVID-19.

The rearrangement links TRBV5-1 to TRBJ1-1; 8 bases agree with TRBD1. Trimming removed 3 bases from V and 0 bases from J; junction bases left unmatched: 4. Germline CDR1 SGHRS, CDR2 YFSETQ. The CDR3 consists of 15 residues. CDR3 in amino acids: CASSSPGGLNTEAFF. The CDR3 DNA is TGCGCCAGCAGCTCACCAGGGGGCCTGAACACTGAAGCTTTCTTT.

There are a few counts of this clonotype. This rearrangement joins TRBV19 to TRBJ1-5; the D is unclear. The V end lost 5 bases, the J end lost 0 bases, and 17 bases lay between the germline ends. Germline CDR1 is LNHDA and CDR2 is SQIVND (reference sequence). The CDR3 runs to 17 residues. The chain's CDR3 is CASSRGWAAGSNQPQHF. CDR3 bases: TGTGCCAGTAGTCGAGGGTGGGCGGCCGGTAGCAATCAGCCCCAGCATTTT.

The rearrangement links TRBV7-9 to TRBJ2-5; D is unclear. The length of the CDR3 is 12 residues. The ends were cut back, 4 bases at V and 5 bases at J, with 8 bases in the middle. Germline CDR1 reads SEHNR; CDR2 reads FQNEAQ (reference sequence). Here the CDR3 reads CASSSLGETQYF. CDR3 nucleotide sequence: TGTGCCAGCAGCTCCCTCGGGGAGACCCAGTACTTC. Full variable domain (rest looked up from reference TRBV7-9 and TRBJ2-5): DTGVSQNPRHKITKRGQNVTFRCDPISEHNRLYWYRQTLGQGPEFLTYFQNEAQLEKSRLLSDRFSAERPKGSFSTLEIQRTEQGDSAMYLCASSSLGETQYFGPGTRLLVL.

This clonotype is termed hyperexpanded. The chain joins TRBV11-3 to TRBJ1-2; D not certain. This CDR3 region has 14 residues. Trimming pared 0 bases from V and 2 bases from J, leaving 7 bases between. Germline CDR1 SGHNT, CDR2 YENEEA. The CDR3 here is CASSLETGNYGYTF. CDR3 DNA sequence: TGTGCCAGCAGCTTAGAGACCGGGAACTATGGCTACACCTTC.

This chain uses TRBV27 with TRBJ1-6, with 9 bases identical to TRBD1. The J segment lost 8 bases and the V segment lost 7 bases, leaving 3 bases of the junction unmatched. The CDR3 is made up of 13 amino acids. Germline V lookup: CDR1 MNHEY, CDR2 SMNVEV (reference sequence). CDR3 DNA sequence: TGTGCCAGCAAGGGACAGGGTGATTCACCCCTCCACTTT. This translates into CASKGQGDSPLHF.

Only a few counts were recorded for this clonotype. The chain is built from TRBV2 and TRBJ1-5; D remains unclear. The germline V and J ends were trimmed by 5 bases and 4 bases, with 12 bases remaining between them. CDR1 is SNHLY, CDR2 FYNNEI, per germline. The CDR3 extends over 14 amino acids. CDR3: CASSPVGRNQPQHF. As DNA, the CDR3 is TGTGCCAGCAGTCCGGTTGGTAGAAATCAGCCCCAGCATTTT.

Comments on this clonotype: This may be a read error: a much more frequent sequence differs by one nucleotide. This rearrangement joins TRBV4-1 to TRBJ2-7; D remains ambiguous. There are 15 residues in the CDR3. Looked up from germline, CDR1 is MGHRA and CDR2 is YSYEKL. The CDR3 loop is CASGQGRPASYEQYF. CDR3 in DNA: TGCGCCAGCGGCCAAGGAAGGCCAGCGTCCTACGAGCAGTACTTC.

This sequence joins TRBV7-6 and TRBJ2-3; D unresolved. CDR3 size: 12 residues. With 5 bases removed from V and 6 bases from J, the gap between germline ends came to 9 bases. CDR1 SGHVS and CDR2 FNYEAQ come from the germline V gene. The CDR3 coding sequence is TGTGCCAGCAGCCCACTTCGGGATACGCAGTATTTT. As protein: CASSPLRDTQYF.